Listed below are T cell receptor beta chains from one sample, sequenced in a study of blood T cell repertoires in COVID-19. TCRdb's copy holds only in-frame clones and misses some; the assay was immunoSEQ multiplex PCR. The data show fewer than 300,000 clones, 88% seen once. Input material: peripheral blood. Receptors were obtained from a man aged 18 to 29 with active or convalescent COVID-19. CDR3s leave out the opening cysteine and the closing phenylalanine or tryptophan. The order of the fields is V gene, CDR3 protein.

TRBV2 ASSPQGTGANVLT
TRBV19 ASTPGSTNYGYT
TRBV7-9 ASSDPGQGSYEQY
TRBV19 ASSTGARVVGELF
TRBV7-9 ASSAGQYPYEQY
TRBV5-1 ASSLGDIDTQY
TRBV7-9 ASTPTGGRTYEQY
TRBV5-1 ASSLEGVRETQY
TRBV19 ASKDRGYMNTEAF
TRBV10-3 AISESSGGYEQY
TRBV6-5 ASTKGGNEQF
TRBV25-1 ASRGLAGGVSYNEQF
TRBV5-1 ASSKDREEGNTIY
TRBV15 ATSRDRESGANVLT
TRBV15 ATSRVGDRGLFEKLF
TRBV5-1 ASSLDRAYEQY
TRBV3-1/TRBV3-2 ASSQKVGASGAPLH
TRBV7-9 ASSLAASDHNEQF
TRBV5-1 ASSWDNQETQY
TRBV3-1/TRBV3-2 ASSQSRTAGVGPTEAF
TRBV13 ASSFRDIYQETQY
TRBV29-1 SVGNPDKGYGYT
TRBV7-2 ASSSTRTENSPLH
TRBV4-1 ASSQAVQGANTEAF
TRBV5-1 ASSLDGGYGYT
TRBV10-3 AISESGTEQRAQY
TRBV7-8 ASSLGRGLLQEQY
TRBV7-9 ASSSSGTGGNQPQH
TRBV6-1 ASSEWPPGQGHEQY
TRBV4-2 ASSQDGGEQF
TRBV9 ASSPGDSYEQY
TRBV7-9 ASSLLASRYEQF
TRBV2 ASTSGETQY
TRBV19 ASSISGYEQY
TRBV2 ASSASQVGNTIY
TRBV4-1 ASSHYPARRTEAF
TRBV6-6 ASSPQGSSYNSPLH
TRBV7-9 ASSFPTGQGNTDTQY
TRBV5-6 ASTPLSGGYNEQF
TRBV20-1 SAGVWSEQY
TRBV15 ATSRDRQGSTEAF
TRBV21-1 ASRYINQGFIGGNTIY
TRBV27 ASRRTGITDTQY
TRBV7-9 ASSPGGITEAF
TRBV5-1 ASSRTSAEYEQY
TRBV13 ASSTGTGYEQY
TRBV5-1 ASSLARGTYEQY
TRBV4-1 ASSQTGGSYNEQF
TRBV19 ASSWDTSTNEKLF
TRBV7-9 ASSREGAGETQY
TRBV7-2 ASSLGSKYRPESYEQY
TRBV4-1 ASSQAGTGGTGELF
TRBV5-6 ASSPRPGVTEAF
TRBV5-1 ASSPDRGPTGELF
TRBV6-4 ASSDGPYLDRAGELF